The 4 T cell receptor beta chains presented below share a single source sample, sequenced in a study of cytomegalovirus exposure and HLA in healthy donors. The PCR used 60 Vbeta and 13 Jbeta primers. Sequencing was performed with immunoSEQ multiplex PCR; in TCRdb, only in-frame clones are kept and a portion is missing. The sample lists about 120,000 clones; under 80% were seen once. Sequenced material: PBMCs. All receptors derive from a man in his 60s in good health and CMV-seropositive.

The chain is built from TRBV19 and TRBJ2-7; no clear D gene. This CDR3 spans 14 amino acids. V was shortened by 3 bases and J by 2 bases, with 11 bases between the two germline ends. Germline-derived CDR1 and CDR2 are LNHDA and SQIVND (reference sequence). CDR3 region: CASSIDSGAYEQYF. The CDR3 coding sequence is TGTGCCAGTAGTATTGATTCCGGAGCCTACGAGCAGTACTTC.

The gene calls are TRBV7-3 and TRBJ2-7; D is unclear. Germline V gene data show CDR1 as SGHTA and CDR2 as FQGTGA. This CDR3 region has 15 residues. V lost 0 bases, J lost 0 bases, and 9 bases lay in between. CDR3 amino acids: CASSLTSVDSYEQYF. As DNA, the CDR3 is TGTGCCAGCAGCTTAACGTCGGTCGACTCCTACGAGCAGTACTTC.

This clone was counted a single time. The V call is TRBV6-5, the J call TRBJ1-2; tentative D call: TRBD1 (6 bases). Germline V gene lookup returns CDR1 MNHEY and CDR2 SVGAGI. This CDR3 has 15 residues. V shed 7 bases and J shed 3 bases, with 18 bases lying between them. The CDR3 nucleotides are TGTGCCAGCACAGAGGGGCAGGGGATTTACTATGGCTACACCTTC. It is translated as CASTEGQGIYYGYTF.

J is TRBJ2-5 and V is TRBV10-3; 14 nucleotides line up with TRBD2. The CDR3 runs to 16 residues. Germline CDR1 ENHRY, CDR2 SYGVKD. With V trimmed by 10 bases and J by 5 bases, 12 bases remained unmatched. CDR3 region: CATGGTSGGRWETQYF. The DNA of the CDR3 is TGTGCCACCGGGGGGACTAGCGGGGGTAGGTGGGAGACCCAGTACTTC.